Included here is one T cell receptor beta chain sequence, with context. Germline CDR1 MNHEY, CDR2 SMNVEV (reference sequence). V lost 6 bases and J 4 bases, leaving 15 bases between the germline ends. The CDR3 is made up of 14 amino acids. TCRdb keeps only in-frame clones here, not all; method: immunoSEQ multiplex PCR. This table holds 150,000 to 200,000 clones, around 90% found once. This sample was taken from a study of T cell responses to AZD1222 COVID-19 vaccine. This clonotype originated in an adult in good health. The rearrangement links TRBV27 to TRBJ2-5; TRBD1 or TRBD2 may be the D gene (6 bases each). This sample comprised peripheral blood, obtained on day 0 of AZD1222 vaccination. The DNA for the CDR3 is TGTGCCAGCAGGGTGGGGGGCTTTCCAGAGACCCAGTACTTC. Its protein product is CASRVGGFPETQYF.